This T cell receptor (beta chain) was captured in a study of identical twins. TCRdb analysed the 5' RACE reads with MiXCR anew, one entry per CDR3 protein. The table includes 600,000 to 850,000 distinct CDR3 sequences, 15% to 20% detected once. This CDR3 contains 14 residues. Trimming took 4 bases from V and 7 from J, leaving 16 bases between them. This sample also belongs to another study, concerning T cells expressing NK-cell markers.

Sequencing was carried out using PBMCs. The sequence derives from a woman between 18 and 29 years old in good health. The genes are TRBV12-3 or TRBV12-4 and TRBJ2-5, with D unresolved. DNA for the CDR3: TGTGCCAGCAGTTCGCGACCCACCCAGTTGACCCAGTACTTC. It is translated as CASSSRPTQLTQYF.